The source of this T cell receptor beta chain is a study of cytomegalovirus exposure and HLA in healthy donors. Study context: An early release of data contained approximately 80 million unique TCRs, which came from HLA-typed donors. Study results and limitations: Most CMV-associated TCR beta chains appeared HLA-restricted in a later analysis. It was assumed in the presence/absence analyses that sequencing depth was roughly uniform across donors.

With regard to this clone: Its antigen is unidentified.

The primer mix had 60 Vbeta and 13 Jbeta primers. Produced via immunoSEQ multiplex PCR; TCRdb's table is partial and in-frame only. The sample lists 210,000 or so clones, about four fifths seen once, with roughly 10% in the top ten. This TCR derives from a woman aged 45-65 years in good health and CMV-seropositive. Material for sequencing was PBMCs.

Here the CDR3 DNA reads TGCGCCAGCAGCCCAACGACAGTTATCTATGGCTACACCTTC. Its protein product is CASSPTTVIYGYTF. V and J are TRBV4-1 and TRBJ1-2; possibly TRBD1 for D (5 bases). Trimming left V 4 bases short and J 4 bases short, with 13 bases between. The CDR3 has 14 amino acids. The germline gives CDR1 MGHRA, CDR2 YSYEKL.